Presented here are 28 T cell receptor beta chains from one specimen sequenced in a study of regulatory T cells in long-lasting Graves disease. Time point described: newly diagnosed GD, antithyroid drugs for less than 3 months. The authors made the TCR library using RNA they extracted from PBMCs. Libraries of TCR beta came from iRepertoire HTBI primers plus Arm-PCR of CDR3 regions. TCRdb used MiXCR to reprocess the multiplex PCR reads, holding one entry per CDR3 protein. The profile shows approximately 390,000 distinct CDR3 sequences, 15% to 20% of them singletons. These same data were also listed under a study on T cells in Graves' hyperthyroidism and ophthalmopathy.

Sample: peripheral blood mononuclear cells (PBMCs), taken at new diagnosis, from a patient treated with antithyroid drugs. The receptors here all came from a woman under 30 with Graves disease.

This clonotype was detected only a few times. The V call is TRBV6-5, the J call TRBJ2-1; the match to TRBD1 covers 9 bases. Germline V gene data show CDR1 as MNHEY and CDR2 as SVGAGI. Trimming cost V 4 bases and J 10 bases; bases outside gene matches: 14. The CDR3 spans 16 residues. The CDR3 bases are TGTGCCAGCAGTTTCACAGGGGGCGGCCCATTACTGGAGCAGTTCTTC. Residues: CASSFTGGGPLLEQFF.

This clonotype was seen many times. For the CDR3, the DNA is TGTGCCAGCAGCTTAGCGATCGGGACAGGCCTAAACACCGGGGAGCTGTTTTTT. As protein: CASSLAIGTGLNTGELFF. The V gene is TRBV7-9, the J gene TRBJ2-2; TRBD1 aligns across 8 bases. Germline trimming cut 0 bases from V and 2 bases from J; bases unmatched to any gene: 8. Per the germline V gene, CDR1 is SEHNR and CDR2 is FQNEAQ (reference sequence). The CDR3 extends over 18 amino acids.

The V and J genes are TRBV29-1 and TRBJ1-2; 11 positions agree with TRBD1. CDR1 and CDR2 from the germline V gene are SQVTM and ANQGSEA. With V trimmed by 7 bases and J by 3 bases, 10 bases remained unmatched. This CDR3 spans 15 amino acids. In nucleotides, the CDR3 is TGCAGCGAGAGCGGTTGGACAGGGGGCGACTATGGCTACACCTTC. Amino acids: CSESGWTGGDYGYTF.

This clonotype was counted only a few times. This CDR3 is CASSLRWTDTQYF. The DNA of the CDR3 is TGTGCCAGCAGTTTACGGTGGACAGATACGCAGTATTTT. The chain has TRBV27 and TRBJ2-3; D ambiguous. With 2 bases removed from V and 3 bases from J, the gap between germline ends came to 6 bases. Germline V gives CDR1 MNHEY, CDR2 SMNVEV (reference sequence). CDR3 size: 13 residues.

This clonotype was counted only a few times. The J gene is TRBJ2-1, the V gene TRBV13, with 9 bases fitting TRBD2. This CDR3 contains 17 residues. The junction had 23 bases not matched to a gene; V was cut back by 5 bases and J by 15 bases. Germline CDR1 reads PRHDT; CDR2 reads FYEKMQ (reference sequence). The chain's CDR3 is CASSPGRTSVTSLLPFF. CDR3 sequence (DNA): TGTGCCAGCAGCCCCGGGAGGACTAGCGTCACGAGCCTCCTACCGTTCTTC.

Ten or more counts support this clonotype. The V gene is TRBV3-1, the J gene TRBJ2-1; TRBD1 aligns across 7 bases. The V segment lost 0 bases and the J segment 10 bases; nucleotides outside the gene matches: 9. Looked up from germline, CDR1 is LGHDT and CDR2 is YNNKEL (reference sequence). This CDR3 contains 15 residues. Here the CDR3 reads CASSQEGQVFNEQFF. The CDR3 coding sequence is TGTGCCAGCAGCCAAGAAGGACAGGTTTTTAACGAGCAGTTCTTC.

This clonotype was seen ten or more times. J is TRBJ1-5 and V is TRBV7-2, with D perhaps matching TRBD1 (6 bases). The V end was cut by 2 bases, the J end by 7 bases, with 24 bases between. Per germline, CDR1 SGHTA and CDR2 FQGNSA. This CDR3 is built from 18 residues. As DNA, the CDR3 is TGTGCCAGCAGCTTAACGGGACATTCATTGCTCGTGCCACAGCCCCAGCATTTT. Encoded protein: CASSLTGHSLLVPQPQHF. Complete variable domain (other parts from reference TRBV7-2 and TRBJ1-5): GAGVSQSPSNKVTEKGKDVELRCDPISGHTALYWYRQSLGQGLEFLIYFQGNSAPDKSGLPSDRFSAERTGGSVSTLTIQRTQQEDSAVYLCASSLTGHSLLVPQPQHFGDGTRLSIL.

At least ten counts were recorded for this clonotype. The rearrangement uses TRBV7-2 and TRBJ2-7, with unresolved D. Germline V lookup: CDR1 SGHTA, CDR2 FQGNSA. The CDR3 has 15 amino acids. Trimming removed 1 base from V and 4 bases from J, with 14 bases in between. The CDR3: CASSLVSGGGYEQYF. The CDR3, as DNA: TGTGCCAGCAGCTTAGTTTCGGGTGGCGGTTACGAGCAGTACTTC.

This clonotype was recorded at least ten times. The chain employs TRBV29-1 and TRBJ2-2; 7 nucleotides match TRBD1. Germline CDR1 reads SQVTM; CDR2 reads ANQGSEA. The CDR3 covers 13 residues. J was trimmed by 0 bases and V by 6 bases; bases with no gene match: 1. CDR3 in amino acids: CSVDRANTGELFF. CDR3 nucleotide sequence: TGCAGCGTAGACAGGGCGAACACCGGGGAGCTGTTTTTT.

This clonotype was found many times. The J gene is TRBJ1-2, the V gene TRBV2, with 10 bases that match TRBD1. This CDR3 comprises 17 residues. CDR1 SNHLY and CDR2 FYNNEI come from the germline V gene. V shed 5 bases, J shed 4 bases, and the junction held 13 bases outside the gene matches. Here the CDR3 reads CASSRGQGGYRGYGYTF. For the CDR3, the DNA is TGTGCCAGCAGTCGCGGACAGGGGGGCTATCGGGGCTATGGCTACACCTTC.

This clonotype showed up many times. The chain employs TRBV11-2 and TRBJ2-1; D unclear. CDR1 SGHAT and CDR2 FQNNGV come from the germline V gene. The CDR3 totals 13 residues. V gave up 3 bases and J gave up 1 base, with 4 bases separating them. This chain's CDR3 is CASSLGSYNEQFF. CDR3 bases: TGTGCCAGCAGCTTGGGGTCCTACAATGAGCAGTTCTTC. The entire variable domain, with the rest obtained from reference TRBV11-2 and TRBJ2-1, is as follows: EAGVAQSPRYKIIEKRQSVAFWCNPISGHATLYWYQQILGQGPKLLIQFQNNGVVDDSQLPKDRFSAERLKGVDSTLKIQPAKLEDSAVYLCASSLGSYNEQFFGPGTRLTVL.

This clonotype was counted many times. This sequence joins TRBV20-1 and TRBJ2-3, with D possibly TRBD2 on 5 matching bases. Trimming took 0 bases from V and 8 from J, leaving 21 bases between them. Germline CDR1 DFQATT, CDR2 SNEGSKA (reference sequence). The length of the CDR3 is 16 residues. The chain's CDR3 is CSARDLGHGDFGTQYF. The DNA for the CDR3 is TGCAGTGCTAGAGACCTGGGTCACGGGGATTTTGGTACGCAGTATTTT.

This clonotype has a count of ten or more. The genes are TRBV5-1 and TRBJ2-7; a weak D match, TRBD2 (6 bases). The germline V gene has CDR1 SGHRS and CDR2 YFSETQ. Trimming cost V 4 bases and J 0 bases, with 11 bases left between them. The CDR3 has 14 residues. The CDR3 DNA sequence: TGCGCCAGCAGCCCGGGACTCCTCTCCTACGAGCAGTACTTC. Translating it yields CASSPGLLSYEQYF.

The chain combines TRBV5-1 with TRBJ2-2; tentatively, D is TRBD1 (5 bases). With 0 bases removed from V and 3 bases from J, the gap between germline ends came to 9 bases. Germline values: CDR1 SGHRS, CDR2 YFSETQ. The CDR3 extends over 15 amino acids. This chain's CDR3 is CASSLGLGDTGELFF. The CDR3 bases are TGCGCCAGCAGCTTGGGCCTAGGGGACACCGGGGAGCTGTTTTTT.

The rearrangement joins TRBV24-1 to TRBJ1-3, with a tentative D call TRBD1 (5 bases). Germline V lookup: CDR1 KGHDR, CDR2 SFDVKD. The germline V and J ends were trimmed by 3 bases and 0 bases, with 8 bases remaining between them. The CDR3 is made up of 15 amino acids. The DNA for the CDR3 is TGTGCCACCAGTGATGACAGCCACTCTGGAAACACCATATATTTT. Translation: CATSDDSHSGNTIYF.

This clonotype was seen a handful of times. The chain is built from TRBV7-2 and TRBJ2-5; D not resolved. CDR1 is SGHTA and CDR2 is FQGNSA in the germline V gene. Trimming removed 4 bases at V and 2 bases at J, with 14 bases between. The CDR3 is made up of 15 amino acids. The CDR3 region is CASSSLGARQETQYF. In nucleotides, the CDR3 is TGTGCCAGCAGCTCGTTAGGTGCTAGGCAAGAGACCCAGTACTTC.

This clonotype has only a few counts. V is TRBV9 and J is TRBJ1-3, with 7 bases fitting TRBD1. CDR3 length equals 17 residues. Germline CDR1 is SGDLS and CDR2 is YYNGEE. J lost 3 bases, V lost 0 bases, and 9 bases had no gene match. The CDR3 loop reads CASSVGTTGNIGNTIYF. The CDR3 DNA reads as TGTGCCAGCAGCGTAGGTACGACAGGGAATATTGGAAACACCATATATTTT.

This clonotype has at least ten counts. The chain recombines TRBV5-5 with TRBJ2-5, with D uncertain. The germline V gene encodes CDR1 SGHKS and CDR2 YYEKEE (reference sequence). The ends were cut back, 4 bases at V and 0 bases at J, with 16 bases in the middle. There are 16 residues in the CDR3. DNA for the CDR3: TGTGCCAGCAGCGTCTCCCTGGGTTTAAACCAAGAGACCCAGTACTTC. Residues: CASSVSLGLNQETQYF. Based on the CDR3 plus reference TRBV5-5 and TRBJ2-5, the full variable domain is DAGVTQSPTHLIKTRGQQVTLRCSPISGHKSVSWYQQVLGQGPQFIFQYYEKEERGRGNFPDRFSARQFPNYSSELNVNALLLGDSALYLCASSVSLGLNQETQYFGPGTRLLVL.

A remark on this clonotype: A much more abundant neighbour one base away suggests this may be a read error. The rearrangement links TRBV6-5 to TRBJ2-1; D might be TRBD2 (6 bases). The CDR3 spans 15 residues. Germline CDR1 MNHEY, CDR2 SVGAGI. The DNA for the CDR3 is TGTGCCGGCAGTTACAGGAGGGACTCCTACAATGAGCAGTTCTTC. Translating gives CAGSYRRDSYNEQFF.

The chain is built from TRBV10-3 and TRBJ1-4; 8 nucleotides line up with TRBD1. This CDR3 region has 13 residues. Germline assignment: CDR1 ENHRY and CDR2 SYGVKD. Losses at the gene ends were 6 bases for V and 8 bases for J; bases not matched to a gene: 5. CDR3 protein: CAISGGQEEKLFF. CDR3 in DNA: TGTGCCATCAGCGGGGGACAGGAGGAAAAACTGTTTTTT.

This clonotype was detected a few times. The chain has TRBV3-1 and TRBJ2-3; tentative D call: TRBD1 (5 bases). V was shortened by 1 base and J by 6 bases, with 11 bases between the two germline ends. Germline V lookup: CDR1 LGHDT, CDR2 YNNKEL (reference sequence). The CDR3 length is 14 residues. CDR3 DNA: TGTGCCAGCAGCCAAGCGGCCAGGGCCGATACGCAGTATTTT. Translating it yields CASSQAARADTQYF.

V gene TRBV2 combines with J gene TRBJ2-2; D is perhaps TRBD2 (6 bases). This CDR3 spans 15 amino acids. Trimming removed 3 bases from V and 2 bases from J, with 10 bases in between. Germline V gives CDR1 SNHLY, CDR2 FYNNEI. CDR3 sequence (DNA): TGTGCCAGCAGTGAGGAGGGACCCAACACCGGGGAGCTGTTTTTT. Translated: CASSEEGPNTGELFF.

This clonotype has more than one count but fewer than ten. The chain links TRBV28 to TRBJ2-7, with D tentatively TRBD1 or TRBD2 (5 bases each). CDR1 MDHEN and CDR2 SYDVKM come from the germline V gene. The V end lost 7 bases, the J end lost 5 bases, and 18 bases lay between the germline ends. The CDR3 contains 14 residues. CDR3 in amino acids: CASTPRGRAHEQYF. The DNA for the CDR3 is TGTGCCAGCACCCCACGGGGCAGGGCACACGAGCAGTACTTC.

The chain combines TRBV6-2 or TRBV6-3 with TRBJ2-1; 7 bases are a match to TRBD2. J gave up 4 bases and V 2 bases, and 8 bases lay outside the gene matches. Per germline, CDR1 MNHEY and CDR2 SVGEGT. There are 16 residues in the CDR3. CDR3 sequence (DNA): TGTGCCAGCAGTTACGGGGCTAGCGGCCTTTACAATGAGCAGTTCTTC. Its protein product is CASSYGASGLYNEQFF.

This clonotype has at least ten counts. CDR3 sequence: CASSSLGRPTGEQYF. CDR3 bases: TGTGCCAGCAGTTCCCTGGGGCGGCCTACGGGGGAGCAGTACTTC. J is TRBJ2-7 and V is TRBV27; D might be TRBD1 or TRBD2, each matching 5 bases. V lost 4 bases to trimming and J lost 7 bases, with 20 bases between them. The CDR3 is 15 amino acids. Germline V lookup: CDR1 MNHEY, CDR2 SMNVEV (reference sequence).

As to this clonotype: This may be a read error: a much more frequent sequence differs by one nucleotide. The chain couples TRBV5-1 to TRBJ2-3, with 7 bases lining up with TRBD2. Gene TRBJ2-7 matches the end of the DNA better, so the J call may be wrong. This CDR3 comprises 14 residues. Looked up from germline, CDR1 is SGHRS and CDR2 is YFSETQ. In DNA, the CDR3 is TGCGCCAGCAGCTTTACGGGGGGATCCTACGAGCAGTACTTC. This encodes CASSFTGGSYEQYF.

CDR3 protein: CASSIGAGGGSYNEQFF. The DNA for the CDR3 is TGTGCCAGTAGTATCGGAGCGGGAGGAGGCTCCTACAATGAGCAGTTCTTC. The rearrangement joins TRBV19 to TRBJ2-1; TRBD2 agrees at 9 bases. Per the germline V gene, CDR1 is LNHDA and CDR2 is SQIVND (reference sequence). The CDR3 spans 17 residues. J lost 0 bases, V lost 3 bases, and 6 bases had no gene match.

Notes on this clonotype: A much bigger clone sits one base away, suggesting this may be a read error. The V and J genes are TRBV4-1 and TRBJ2-1, with 9 bases lining up with TRBD2. The CDR3 extends over 17 amino acids. Germline assignment: CDR1 MGHRA and CDR2 YSYEKL. The trim removed 4 bases at V and 6 bases at J, leaving 13 bases unmatched. CDR3 in amino acids: CASSPLTSSGGGNEQFF. CDR3 coding DNA: TGCGCCAGCAGCCCTCTTACGAGTAGCGGGGGTGGCAATGAGCAGTTCTTC.